One TCR beta chain is described in this entry. Its specific antigen is unknown. No per-base quality is available; no much larger clone lies one base away. At the junction V is shortened by 5 bases and J by 4 bases, with 21 bases in between. The CDR3 goes from the cysteine to the phenylalanine over 17 residues. Kept here is only the CDR3 DNA, which spans 51 bases and is read in frame from base 1. The germline V gene gives CDR1 as SGHTA and CDR2 as FQGNSA. This specimen belongs to a study of T cell changes during pregnancy in multiple sclerosis (dated by TCRdb to the late 2010s). Broadly, across the study: The study examined how the T cell repertoire changed over the course of pregnancy in women with multiple sclerosis.

The method was the immunoSEQ multiplex PCR assay. This immuneACCESS table, as held by TCRdb, lists in-frame sequences with V and J called but not all clones. Of the missing ones, under half trace to an unresolved V gene in checked studies; the others have no known cause. The sample table contains 40,000 to 55,000 clones; only one count was recorded for around 93% of them. The ten largest clones take up about 4.5% of the sample. The clonotype comes from a female donor with multiple sclerosis, enrolled in a pregnancy study. The V gene is TRBV7-2 and the J gene is TRBJ1-5; the D gene is perhaps TRBD1, on 5 matching bases. The specimen was CD8+ T cells from peripheral blood mononuclear cells, collected in the first trimester of pregnancy. The DNA sequence is given as TGTGCCAGCAGCCTCGGGGGACCGCAACTAATAAATCAGCCCCAGCATTTT. Its protein is CASSLGGPQLINQPQHF.